One and the same sample provided the 26 T cell receptor beta chains below, sequenced in a study of technical replicates of blood from a few donors. Data came from immunoSEQ multiplex PCR; TCRdb stores just in-frame clones and leaves some out. The data show some 80,000 clones, with about 91% seen just once and 0.25% to 0.3% held by the top ten. Specimen: T cells isolated from PBMCs. All receptors derive from a human donor in good health.

The J gene is TRBJ2-7, the V gene TRBV11-2; 8 bases line up with TRBD2. This CDR3 contains 16 residues. Losses at the gene ends were 0 bases for V and 4 bases for J; bases not matched to a gene: 8. Per germline, CDR1 SGHAT and CDR2 FQNNGV. CDR3: CASSLDLAGGGYEQYF. Written as DNA, the CDR3 is TGTGCCAGCAGCTTAGATCTGGCGGGAGGCGGTTACGAGCAGTACTTC.

This chain uses TRBV11-3 with TRBJ2-7; 8 bases match TRBD1. Germline V gene lookup returns CDR1 SGHNT and CDR2 YENEEA. J lost 3 bases, V lost 3 bases, and 10 bases had no gene match. This CDR3 has 16 amino acids. CDR3 sequence (DNA): TGTGCCAGCAGCTTCGGAACCGGGACAGGCGTCTACGAGCAGTACTTC. The encoded protein is CASSFGTGTGVYEQYF.

The chain combines TRBV5-1 with TRBJ2-1, with TRBD2 matching 14 bases. The germline V gene encodes CDR1 SGHRS and CDR2 YFSETQ. The CDR3 spans 17 residues. V gave up 4 bases and J gave up 5 bases; unmatched junction bases: 8. CDR3 residues: CASSVRLAGGPNNEQFF. The CDR3 DNA sequence: TGCGCCAGCAGCGTTAGACTAGCGGGGGGGCCCAACAATGAGCAGTTCTTC.

This chain joins TRBV5-4 and TRBJ1-5; 11 bases are a match to TRBD1. The CDR3 is 16 amino acids. V shed 0 bases and J 2 bases; nucleotides not matched to a gene: 1. The germline gives CDR1 SGHNT, CDR2 YYREEE (reference sequence). DNA for the CDR3: TGTGCCAGCAGCTTGGCGGGACAGGGGGGCAATCAGCCCCAGCATTTT. This codes for CASSLAGQGGNQPQHF.

The V call is TRBV11-3, the J call TRBJ2-7, with D possibly matching TRBD1 (6 bases). The V end was cut by 0 bases, the J end by 4 bases, with 10 bases between. The CDR3 loop spans 14 amino acids. Germline V gene lookup returns CDR1 SGHNT and CDR2 YENEEA. The CDR3 spells CASSLESTGYEQYF. CDR3 in DNA: TGTGCCAGCAGCTTAGAATCGACAGGTTACGAGCAGTACTTC.

This chain uses TRBV7-9 with TRBJ1-2, with D perhaps TRBD1 (5 bases). Per germline, CDR1 SEHNR and CDR2 FQNEAQ (reference sequence). V dropped 1 base and J dropped 5 bases, with 11 bases sitting between them. This CDR3 comprises 14 residues. CDR3 region: CASSLEAGTYGYTF. The CDR3 coding sequence is TGTGCCAGCAGCTTAGAGGCAGGGACTTATGGCTACACCTTC.

The gene calls are TRBV29-1 and TRBJ2-2, with 9 bases lining up with TRBD1. Unmatched junction bases numbered 8, after V lost 7 bases and J lost 2 bases. The germline V gene encodes CDR1 SQVTM and CDR2 ANQGSEA. There are 15 residues in the CDR3. The CDR3 DNA follows: TGCAGCGGTAGCTCGGGACAGGGAAACACCGGGGAGCTGTTTTTT. Its translation is CSGSSGQGNTGELFF.

This rearrangement joins TRBV7-9 to TRBJ2-3; 7 positions agree with TRBD2. In germline, CDR1 is SEHNR, CDR2 FQNEAQ (reference sequence). The V segment lost 6 bases and the J segment 4 bases; nucleotides outside the gene matches: 4. CDR3 length: 13 residues. The CDR3 reads CASSWGGSDTQYF. CDR3 DNA: TGTGCCAGCAGTTGGGGGGGATCAGATACGCAGTATTTT.

V and J are TRBV18 and TRBJ1-1; D gene uncertain. There are 12 residues in the CDR3. Trimming cost V 3 bases and J 10 bases, with 12 bases left between them. CDR1 KGHSH and CDR2 LQKENI come from the germline V gene. CDR3 loop: CASSPRGGPAFF. CDR3 coding DNA: TGTGCCAGCTCACCTCGGGGAGGTCCAGCTTTCTTT.

V is TRBV6-5 and J is TRBJ1-1, with 8 bases fitting TRBD1. CDR3 length equals 13 residues. Germline lookup yields CDR1 MNHEY and CDR2 SVGAGI. V lost 7 bases to trimming and J lost 5 bases; unmatched junction nucleotides: 6. This CDR3 is CASTDRVRTEAFF. The CDR3 DNA reads TGTGCCAGCACGGACAGGGTCAGGACTGAAGCTTTCTTT.

The chain is built from TRBV19 and TRBJ2-7; possibly TRBD2 for D (5 bases). This CDR3 spans 13 amino acids. V was pared by 2 bases and J by 4 bases, with 9 bases between. CDR1 is LNHDA, CDR2 SQIVND, per germline (reference sequence). Written as DNA, the CDR3 is TGTGCCAGTAGTATACTAGCCGAGTACGAGCAGTACTTC. Translation: CASSILAEYEQYF.

V and J are TRBV6-6 and TRBJ1-1, with TRBD1 matching over 7 bases. The V and J ends lost 5 bases and 4 bases, in that order; junction bases with no gene match: 4. Germline V gives CDR1 MNHNY, CDR2 SVGAGI (reference sequence). The CDR3 length is 13 residues. CDR3: CASSPQGSTEAFF. The CDR3 bases are TGTGCCAGCAGTCCACAGGGGAGCACTGAAGCTTTCTTT.

The chain joins TRBV6-5 to TRBJ2-1, with 9 bases lining up with TRBD2. The germline V gene encodes CDR1 MNHEY and CDR2 SVGAGI. V lost 0 bases, J lost 11 bases, and 2 bases stayed unmatched. This CDR3 has 13 residues. CDR3 coding DNA: TGTGCCAGCAGTTACTCCGCTAGCGGGAAGCAGTTCTTC. This translates into CASSYSASGKQFF.

The chain recombines TRBV19 with TRBJ2-1, with a possible D match to TRBD2 (6 bases). V dropped 3 bases and J dropped 1 base, with 22 bases sitting between them. The length of the CDR3 is 19 residues. Germline CDR1 is LNHDA and CDR2 is SQIVND (reference sequence). CDR3 loop: CASSIGRLDSRVSYNEQFF. DNA of the CDR3: TGTGCCAGTAGTATTGGGAGACTAGACAGTCGGGTGTCCTACAATGAGCAGTTCTTC.

This chain joins TRBV7-3 and TRBJ2-7; D is unclear. Germline V gene data show CDR1 as SGHTA and CDR2 as FQGTGA. CDR3 length equals 15 residues. The V end was cut by 1 base, the J end by 2 bases, with 12 bases between. DNA of the CDR3: TGTGCCAGCAGCTTAAACCCAGGTGTCGCCTACGAGCAGTACTTC. This codes for CASSLNPGVAYEQYF.

This rearrangement joins TRBV11-3 to TRBJ2-7; D not certain. Per germline, CDR1 SGHNT and CDR2 YENEEA. The CDR3 has 12 residues. Trimming removed 1 base at V and 3 bases at J, with 4 bases between. The CDR3 coding sequence is TGTGCCAGCAGCTTAGTTTACTACGAGCAGTACTTC. It encodes CASSLVYYEQYF.

V is TRBV5-6 and J is TRBJ1-4; D gene uncertain. Germline assignment: CDR1 SGHDT and CDR2 YYEEEE. The CDR3 is made up of 14 amino acids. V was trimmed by 0 bases and J by 3 bases, leaving 6 bases between them. CDR3 loop: CASSLDGSNEKLFF. Written as DNA, the CDR3 is TGTGCCAGCAGCTTGGACGGTTCTAATGAAAAACTGTTTTTT.

V gene TRBV13 combines with J gene TRBJ2-4; possible D gene TRBD1, 5 bases. Trimming removed 5 bases from V and 1 base from J, with 18 bases in between. The germline V gene has CDR1 PRHDT and CDR2 FYEKMQ (reference sequence). CDR3 length equals 17 residues. The CDR3 DNA reads TGTGCCAGCAGCCAGATGCATTTGACAGCTGCCAAAAACATTCAGTACTTC. Encoded protein: CASSQMHLTAAKNIQYF.

There are a few counts of this clone. The genes are TRBV6-4 and TRBJ2-1; D perhaps matches TRBD1 (6 bases). V lost 4 bases to trimming and J lost 8 bases, with 12 bases between them. The germline V gene encodes CDR1 MRHNA and CDR2 SNTAGT. CDR3 size: 13 residues. CDR3 nucleotides: TGTGCCAGCAGTGGGGAACAGGGTCATGAGCAGTTCTTC. Amino acids: CASSGEQGHEQFF.

The gene calls are TRBV11-2 and TRBJ2-7, with 10 bases lining up with TRBD2. This CDR3 region has 17 residues. V gave up 4 bases and J gave up 3 bases; unmatched junction bases: 12. Germline V gene data show CDR1 as SGHAT and CDR2 as FQNNGV. CDR3 sequence reads: CASSSRLDLAGDYEQYF. The CDR3 DNA is TGTGCCAGCAGCTCACGATTAGATCTAGCGGGAGACTACGAGCAGTACTTC.

The V call is TRBV7-8, the J call TRBJ2-1, with D unclear. This CDR3 region has 13 residues. Looked up from germline, CDR1 is SGHVS and CDR2 is FQNEAQ. Trimming stripped 4 bases from V and 7 bases from J, with 11 bases between. The CDR3 nucleotides are TGTGCCAGCAGCTCAGGTCCGTCTAATGAGCAGTTCTTC. Protein sequence: CASSSGPSNEQFF.

The chain joins TRBV28 to TRBJ2-2; TRBD2 might be the D (5 bases). Germline V gene sequence: CDR1 MDHEN, CDR2 SYDVKM. The CDR3 consists of 15 residues. V dropped 4 bases and J dropped 2 bases, with 11 bases sitting between them. The CDR3 DNA sequence: TGTGCCAGCAGTTCAGAAACTAGAAACACCGGGGAGCTGTTTTTT. Its translation: CASSSETRNTGELFF.

The chain uses TRBV14 and TRBJ2-5; 10 bases map to TRBD1. The CDR3 length is 14 residues. Germline CDR1 reads SGHDN; CDR2 reads FVKESK. J was trimmed by 4 bases and V by 4 bases; bases with no gene match: 3. The CDR3 DNA is TGTGCCAGCAGCCGAGACAGGGGGCGAGAGACCCAGTACTTC. Translated, it gives CASSRDRGRETQYF.

The chain joins TRBV25-1 to TRBJ2-1; D is unresolved. CDR1 is MGHDK and CDR2 is SYGVNS in the germline V gene. The CDR3 runs 11 residues. Trimming cost V 4 bases and J 8 bases, with 6 bases left between them. The CDR3, as DNA: TGTGCCAGCAGTGCCCCCGATGAGCAGTTCTTC. Translation gives CASSAPDEQFF.

The V gene is TRBV7-9, the J gene TRBJ2-2; 14 positions agree with TRBD2. Per the germline V gene, CDR1 is SEHNR and CDR2 is FQNEAQ (reference sequence). The CDR3 totals 18 residues. J was trimmed by 5 bases and V by 4 bases; bases with no gene match: 9. CDR3 amino acids: CASSSPGLAGVGTGELFF. In DNA, the CDR3 is TGTGCCAGCAGCTCCCCGGGACTAGCGGGAGTGGGGACCGGGGAGCTGTTTTTT.

This sequence joins TRBV6-5 and TRBJ1-2; the D gene is possibly TRBD1 (6 bases). The CDR3 has 14 residues. V shed 8 bases and J shed 0 bases, with 13 bases lying between them. Germline values: CDR1 MNHEY, CDR2 SVGAGI. In DNA, the CDR3 is TGTGCCAGCGGTATGGACAGAGCTAACTATGGCTACACCTTC. This codes for CASGMDRANYGYTF.